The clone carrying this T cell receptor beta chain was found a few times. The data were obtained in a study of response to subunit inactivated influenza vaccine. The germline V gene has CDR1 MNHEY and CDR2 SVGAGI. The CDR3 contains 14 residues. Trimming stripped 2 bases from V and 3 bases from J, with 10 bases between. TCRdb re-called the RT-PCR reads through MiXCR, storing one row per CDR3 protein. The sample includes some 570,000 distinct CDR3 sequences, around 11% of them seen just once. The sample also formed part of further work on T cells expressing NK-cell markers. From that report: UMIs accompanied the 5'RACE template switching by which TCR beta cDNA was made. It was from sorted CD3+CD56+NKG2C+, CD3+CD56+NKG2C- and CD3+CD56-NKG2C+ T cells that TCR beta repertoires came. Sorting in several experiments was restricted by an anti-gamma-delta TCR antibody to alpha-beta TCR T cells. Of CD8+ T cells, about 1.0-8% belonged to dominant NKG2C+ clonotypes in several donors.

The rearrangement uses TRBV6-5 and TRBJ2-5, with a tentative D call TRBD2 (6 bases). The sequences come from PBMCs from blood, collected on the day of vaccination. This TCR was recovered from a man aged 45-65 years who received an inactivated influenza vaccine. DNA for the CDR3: TGTGCCAGCAGTTACGGGGGACTGGAAGAGACCCAGTACTTC. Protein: CASSYGGLEETQYF.